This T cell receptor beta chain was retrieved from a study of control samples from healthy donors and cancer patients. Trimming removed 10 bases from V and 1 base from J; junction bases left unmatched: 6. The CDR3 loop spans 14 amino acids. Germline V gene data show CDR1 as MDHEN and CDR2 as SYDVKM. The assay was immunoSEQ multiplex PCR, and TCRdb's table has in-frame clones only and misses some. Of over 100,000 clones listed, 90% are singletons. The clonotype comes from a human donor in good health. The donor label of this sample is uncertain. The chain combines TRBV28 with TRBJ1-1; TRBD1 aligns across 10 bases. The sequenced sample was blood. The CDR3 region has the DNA TGTGCCACGAAGACAGGGGGCCGGAACACTGAAGCTTTCTTT. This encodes CATKTGGRNTEAFF.